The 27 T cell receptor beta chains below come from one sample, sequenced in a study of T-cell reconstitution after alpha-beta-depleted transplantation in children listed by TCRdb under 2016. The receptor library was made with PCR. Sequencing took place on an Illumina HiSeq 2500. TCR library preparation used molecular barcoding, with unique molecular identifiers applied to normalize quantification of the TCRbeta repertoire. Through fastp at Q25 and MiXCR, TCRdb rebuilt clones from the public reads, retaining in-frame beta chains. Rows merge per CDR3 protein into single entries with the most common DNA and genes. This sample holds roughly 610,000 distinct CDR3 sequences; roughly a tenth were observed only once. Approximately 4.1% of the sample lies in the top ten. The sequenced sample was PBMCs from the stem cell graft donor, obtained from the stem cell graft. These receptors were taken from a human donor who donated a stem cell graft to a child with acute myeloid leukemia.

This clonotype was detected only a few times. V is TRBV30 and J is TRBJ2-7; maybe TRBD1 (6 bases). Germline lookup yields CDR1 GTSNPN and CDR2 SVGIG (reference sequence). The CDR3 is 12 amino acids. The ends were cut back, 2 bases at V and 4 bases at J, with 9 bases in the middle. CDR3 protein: CAWSKGVYEQYF. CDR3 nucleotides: TGTGCCTGGAGTAAGGGGGTATACGAGCAGTACTTC.

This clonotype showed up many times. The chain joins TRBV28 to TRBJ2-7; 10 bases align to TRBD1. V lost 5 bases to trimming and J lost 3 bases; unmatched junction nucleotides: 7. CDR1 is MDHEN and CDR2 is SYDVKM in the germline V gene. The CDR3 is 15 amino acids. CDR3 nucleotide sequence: TGTGCCAGCAGTCCGACAGGGGGCTTCGTCTACGAGCAGTACTTC. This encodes CASSPTGGFVYEQYF. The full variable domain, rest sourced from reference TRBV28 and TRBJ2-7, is DVKVTQSSRYLVKRTGEKVFLECVQDMDHENMFWYRQDPGLGLRLIYFSYDVKMKEKGDIPEGYSVSREKKERFSLILESASTNQTSMYLCASSPTGGFVYEQYFGPGTRLTVT.

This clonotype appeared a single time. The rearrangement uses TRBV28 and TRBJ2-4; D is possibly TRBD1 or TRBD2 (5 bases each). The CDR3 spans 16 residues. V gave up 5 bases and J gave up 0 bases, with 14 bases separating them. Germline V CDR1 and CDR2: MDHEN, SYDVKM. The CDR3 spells CASSDPGTVAKNIQYF. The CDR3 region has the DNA TGTGCCAGCAGTGATCCCGGGACGGTAGCCAAAAACATTCAGTACTTC.

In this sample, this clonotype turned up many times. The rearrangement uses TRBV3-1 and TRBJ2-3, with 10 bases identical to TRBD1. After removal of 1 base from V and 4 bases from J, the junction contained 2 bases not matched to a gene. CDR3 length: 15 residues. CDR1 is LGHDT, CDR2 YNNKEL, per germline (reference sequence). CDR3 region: CASSQGGQGADTQYF. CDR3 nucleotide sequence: TGTGCCAGCAGCCAAGGCGGACAGGGGGCAGATACGCAGTATTTT.

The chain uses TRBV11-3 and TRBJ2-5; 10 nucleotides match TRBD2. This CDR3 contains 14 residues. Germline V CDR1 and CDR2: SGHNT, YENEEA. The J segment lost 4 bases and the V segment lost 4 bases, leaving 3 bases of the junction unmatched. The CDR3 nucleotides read TGTGCCAGCAGCTCAGGGACTAGCGCAGAGACCCAGTACTTC. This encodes CASSSGTSAETQYF.

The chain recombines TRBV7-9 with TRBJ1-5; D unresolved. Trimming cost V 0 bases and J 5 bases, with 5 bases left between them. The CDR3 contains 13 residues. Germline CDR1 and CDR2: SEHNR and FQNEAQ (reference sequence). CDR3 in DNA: TGTGCCAGCAGCTTAGCGGAAGATCAGCCCCAGCATTTT. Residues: CASSLAEDQPQHF.

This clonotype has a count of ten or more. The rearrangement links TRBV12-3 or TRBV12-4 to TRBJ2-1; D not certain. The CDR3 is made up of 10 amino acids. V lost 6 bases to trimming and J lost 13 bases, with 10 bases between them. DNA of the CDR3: TGTGCCAGCAGCACGGGCTCCCAGTTCTTC. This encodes CASSTGSQFF.

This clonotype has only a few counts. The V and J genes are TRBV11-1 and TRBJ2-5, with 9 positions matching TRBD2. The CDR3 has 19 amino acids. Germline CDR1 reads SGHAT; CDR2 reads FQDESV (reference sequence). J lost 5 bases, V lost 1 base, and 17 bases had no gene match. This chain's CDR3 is CASSLEIWGSGRFFETQYF. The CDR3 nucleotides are TGTGCCAGCAGCTTAGAGATTTGGGGTAGCGGGAGATTTTTCGAGACCCAGTACTTC.

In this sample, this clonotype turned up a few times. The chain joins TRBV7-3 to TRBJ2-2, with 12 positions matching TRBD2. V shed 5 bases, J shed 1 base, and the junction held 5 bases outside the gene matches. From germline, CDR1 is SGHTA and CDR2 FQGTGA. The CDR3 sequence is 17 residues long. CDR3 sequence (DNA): TGTGCCAGCAGCCCCGGGACTAGCGGGTGGAACACCGGGGAGCTGTTTTTT. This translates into CASSPGTSGWNTGELFF.

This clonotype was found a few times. Here the CDR3 DNA reads TGCAGTGCTAGGGCACGGCCCCTGCGCTGGGAGAATCAGCCCCAGCATTTT. Protein: CSARARPLRWENQPQHF. The V gene is TRBV20-1, the J gene TRBJ1-5; D is unresolved. This CDR3 has 17 residues. Deletions cut 3 bases from V and 4 bases from J, with 22 bases between. Germline CDR1 DFQATT, CDR2 SNEGSKA (reference sequence).

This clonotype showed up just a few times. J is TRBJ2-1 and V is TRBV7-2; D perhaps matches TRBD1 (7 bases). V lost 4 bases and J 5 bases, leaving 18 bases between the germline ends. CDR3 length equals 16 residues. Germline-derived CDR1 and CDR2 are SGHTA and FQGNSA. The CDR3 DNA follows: TGTGCCAGCAGCTCAAGGGGGGACAGTAGAAACAATGAGCAGTTCTTC. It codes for CASSSRGDSRNNEQFF.

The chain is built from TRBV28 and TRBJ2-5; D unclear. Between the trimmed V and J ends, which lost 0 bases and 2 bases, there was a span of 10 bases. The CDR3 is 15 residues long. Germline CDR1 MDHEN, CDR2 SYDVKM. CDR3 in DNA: TGTGCCAGCAGTTTATGGGCCCGGAGTCAAGAGACCCAGTACTTC. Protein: CASSLWARSQETQYF.

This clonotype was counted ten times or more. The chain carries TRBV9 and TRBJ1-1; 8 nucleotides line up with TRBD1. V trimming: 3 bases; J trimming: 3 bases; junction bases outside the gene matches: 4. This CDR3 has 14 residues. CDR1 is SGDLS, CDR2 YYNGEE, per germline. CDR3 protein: CASSEGQAYTEAFF. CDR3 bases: TGTGCCAGCAGCGAGGGACAGGCCTACACTGAAGCTTTCTTT.

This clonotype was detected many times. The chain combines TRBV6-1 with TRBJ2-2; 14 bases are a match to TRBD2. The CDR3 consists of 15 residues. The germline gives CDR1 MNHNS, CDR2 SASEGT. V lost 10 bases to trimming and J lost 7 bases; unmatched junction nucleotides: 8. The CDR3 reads CATRGLAGDFGELFF. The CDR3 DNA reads TGTGCCACGCGGGGACTAGCGGGAGATTTCGGGGAGCTGTTTTTT.

The CDR3 spells CASSMPGRNYEQYF. The DNA of the CDR3 is TGTGCCAGTAGTATGCCGGGACGGAACTACGAGCAGTACTTC. The rearrangement uses TRBV19 and TRBJ2-7, with D perhaps given as TRBD1 or TRBD2 (5 bases each). The CDR3 contains 14 residues. Between the trimmed V and J ends, which lost 3 bases and 3 bases, there was a span of 12 bases. CDR1 and CDR2 (germline): LNHDA, SQIVND (reference sequence).

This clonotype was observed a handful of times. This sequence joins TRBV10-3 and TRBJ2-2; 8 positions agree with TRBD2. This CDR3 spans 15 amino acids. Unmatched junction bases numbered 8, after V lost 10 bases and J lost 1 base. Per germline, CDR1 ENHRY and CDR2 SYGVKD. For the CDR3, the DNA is TGTGCCACCGCGCCGGCGGGAGGGAACACCGGGGAGCTGTTTTTT. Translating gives CATAPAGGNTGELFF.

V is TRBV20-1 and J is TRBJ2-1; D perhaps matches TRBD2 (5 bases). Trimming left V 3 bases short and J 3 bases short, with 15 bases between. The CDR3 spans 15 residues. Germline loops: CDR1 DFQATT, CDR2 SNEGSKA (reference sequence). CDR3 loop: CSASSTSGVYNEQFF. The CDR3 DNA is TGCAGTGCTAGTTCTACTAGTGGGGTCTACAATGAGCAGTTCTTC.

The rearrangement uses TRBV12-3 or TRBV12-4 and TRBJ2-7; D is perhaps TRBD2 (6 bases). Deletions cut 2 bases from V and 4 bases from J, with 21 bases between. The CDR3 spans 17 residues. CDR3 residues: CASSLKGLAVVGYEQYF. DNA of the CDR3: TGTGCCAGCAGTTTAAAGGGATTAGCGGTCGTGGGGTACGAGCAGTACTTC.

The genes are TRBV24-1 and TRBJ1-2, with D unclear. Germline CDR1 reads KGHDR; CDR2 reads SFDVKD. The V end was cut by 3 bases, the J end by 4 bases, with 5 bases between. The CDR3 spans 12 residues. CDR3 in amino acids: CATSDPGYGYTF. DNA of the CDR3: TGTGCCACCAGTGATCCCGGCTATGGCTACACCTTC.

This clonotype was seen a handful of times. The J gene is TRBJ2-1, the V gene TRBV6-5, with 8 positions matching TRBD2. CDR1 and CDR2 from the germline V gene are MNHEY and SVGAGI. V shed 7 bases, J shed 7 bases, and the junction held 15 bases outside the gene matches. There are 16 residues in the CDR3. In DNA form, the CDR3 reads TGTGCCAGCACCGTTCAGAGCGGGAGAATGAGTAATGAGCAGTTCTTC. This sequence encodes CASTVQSGRMSNEQFF.

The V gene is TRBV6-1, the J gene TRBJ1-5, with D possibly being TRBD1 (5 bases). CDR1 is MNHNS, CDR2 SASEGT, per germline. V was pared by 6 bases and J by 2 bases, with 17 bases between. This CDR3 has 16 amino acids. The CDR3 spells CASSPLGQLGNQPQHF. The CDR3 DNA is TGTGCCAGCAGCCCATTGGGGCAGCTAGGCAATCAGCCCCAGCATTTT.

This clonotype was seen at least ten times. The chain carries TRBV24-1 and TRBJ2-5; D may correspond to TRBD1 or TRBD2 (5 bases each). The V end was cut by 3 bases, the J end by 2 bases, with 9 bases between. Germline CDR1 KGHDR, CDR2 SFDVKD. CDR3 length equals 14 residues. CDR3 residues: CATSDARGQETQYF. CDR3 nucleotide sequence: TGTGCCACCAGTGATGCGAGGGGACAAGAGACCCAGTACTTC.

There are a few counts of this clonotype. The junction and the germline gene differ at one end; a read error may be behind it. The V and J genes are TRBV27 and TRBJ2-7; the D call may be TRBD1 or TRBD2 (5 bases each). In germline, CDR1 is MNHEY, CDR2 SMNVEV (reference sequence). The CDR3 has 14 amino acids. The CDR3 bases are TGTGCCAGCAGTTTAAGGGCCTCCCGGGACCTTACCTTATTC. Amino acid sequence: CASSLRASRDLTLF.

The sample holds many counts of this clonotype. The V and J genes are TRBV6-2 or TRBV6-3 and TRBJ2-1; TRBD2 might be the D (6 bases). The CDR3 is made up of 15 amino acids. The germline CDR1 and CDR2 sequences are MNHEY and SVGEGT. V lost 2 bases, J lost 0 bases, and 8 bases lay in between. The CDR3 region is CASSYAGSSYNEQFF. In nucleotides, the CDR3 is TGTGCCAGCAGTTACGCGGGGAGCTCCTACAATGAGCAGTTCTTC.

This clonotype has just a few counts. CDR3 in DNA: TGTGCCAGCTCATCCATAGGACTAGCGGGAGGGCATGAGCAGTTCTTC. Translated: CASSSIGLAGGHEQFF. The rearrangement links TRBV18 to TRBJ2-1; 15 nucleotides align to TRBD2. The CDR3 sequence is 16 residues long. The V gene end was trimmed by 5 bases and the J gene end by 8 bases; junction bases not matched to a gene: 7. CDR1 and CDR2 (germline): KGHSH, LQKENI. The full variable domain, its missing parts supplied by reference TRBV18 and TRBJ2-1, is NAGVMQNPRHLVRRRGQEARLRCSPMKGHSHVYWYRQLPEEGLKFMVYLQKENIIDESGMPKERFSAEFPKEGPSILRIQQVVRGDSAAYFCASSSIGLAGGHEQFFGPGTRLTVL.

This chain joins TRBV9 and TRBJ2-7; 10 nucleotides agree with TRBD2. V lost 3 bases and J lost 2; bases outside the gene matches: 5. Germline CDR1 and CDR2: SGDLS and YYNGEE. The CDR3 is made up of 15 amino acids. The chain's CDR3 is CASSALAGVTYEQYF. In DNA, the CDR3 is TGTGCCAGCAGCGCGCTAGCGGGAGTCACCTACGAGCAGTACTTC.

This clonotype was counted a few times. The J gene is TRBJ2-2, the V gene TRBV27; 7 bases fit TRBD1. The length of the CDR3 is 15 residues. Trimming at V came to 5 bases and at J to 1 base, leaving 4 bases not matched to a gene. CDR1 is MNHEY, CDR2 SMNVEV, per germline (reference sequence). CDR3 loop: CASSTTGVNTGELFF. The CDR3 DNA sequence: TGTGCCAGCAGTACTACAGGGGTGAACACCGGGGAGCTGTTTTTT.